This TCR beta chain came from a study of blood T cell repertoires in COVID-19. Study-level background: Both acute and convalescent COVID-19 samples were obtained from the United States, Italy and Spain. Nucleic acid was either cDNA or gDNA, and it came from T cells, B-cell-depleted T cells, or PBMCs.

Authors' data handling: Estimation of nucleated cell counts was performed using reference gene primer amplification. The table came from immunoSEQ multiplex PCR; TCRdb's copy has only in-frame clones and leaves some out. From that table come the V and J calls and clone size; the DNA was used to work out D and trimming. The table has 150,000 to 170,000 clones, around 85% seen once. The V gene's germline CDR1 is SGHRS and CDR2 YFSETQ. Trimming stripped 0 bases from V and 3 bases from J, with 4 bases between. CDR3 length: 12 residues. The chain couples TRBV5-1 to TRBJ2-7; D is unresolved. The sample comprised peripheral blood. This sequence originates from a woman aged 60-75 years with acute or convalescent COVID-19. CDR3 coding DNA: TGCGCCAGCAGCTTGGCCGTCTACGAGCAGTACTTC. As protein: CASSLAVYEQYF.